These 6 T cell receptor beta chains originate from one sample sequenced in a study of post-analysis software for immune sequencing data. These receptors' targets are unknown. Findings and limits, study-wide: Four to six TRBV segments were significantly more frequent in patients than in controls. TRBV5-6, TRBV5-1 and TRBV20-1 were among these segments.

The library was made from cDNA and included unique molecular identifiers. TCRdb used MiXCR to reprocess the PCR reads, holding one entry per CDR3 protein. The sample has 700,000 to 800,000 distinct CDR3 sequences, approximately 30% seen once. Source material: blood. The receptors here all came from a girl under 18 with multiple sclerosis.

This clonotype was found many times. The CDR3 nucleotides read TGTGCCAGCAGCTTAGCCGGCCGTATCTGGGCTGATCCCACTGACGAGCAGTACTTC. Translating gives CASSLAGRIWADPTDEQYF. This chain joins TRBV7-9 and TRBJ2-5; D remains ambiguous. The end of the DNA aligns better with TRBJ2-7, so the J call may be wrong. The CDR3 is 19 residues long. CDR1 and CDR2 (germline): SEHNR, FQNEAQ (reference sequence).

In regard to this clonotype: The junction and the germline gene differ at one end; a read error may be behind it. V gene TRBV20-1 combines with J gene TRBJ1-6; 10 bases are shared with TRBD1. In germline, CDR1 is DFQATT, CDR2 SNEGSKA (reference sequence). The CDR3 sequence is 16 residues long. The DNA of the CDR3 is TGCAGTGCTAGGGGACAGGGGTTGGCCTTAACTTCACCCCCCCACTTT. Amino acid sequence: CSARGQGLALTSPPHF.

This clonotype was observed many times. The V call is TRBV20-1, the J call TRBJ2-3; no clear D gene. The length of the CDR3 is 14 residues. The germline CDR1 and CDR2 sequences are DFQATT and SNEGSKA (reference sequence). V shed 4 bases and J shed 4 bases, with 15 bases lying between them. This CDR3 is CSATIGISPDTQYF. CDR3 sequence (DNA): TGCAGTGCTACCATTGGTATCTCGCCAGATACGCAGTATTTT.

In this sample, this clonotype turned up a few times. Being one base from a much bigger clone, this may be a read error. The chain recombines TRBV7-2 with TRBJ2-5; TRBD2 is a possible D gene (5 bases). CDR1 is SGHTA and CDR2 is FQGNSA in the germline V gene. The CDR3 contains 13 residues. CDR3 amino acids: CASSLGLQETRYF. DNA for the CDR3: TGTGCCAGCAGCCTAGGACTCCAAGAGACCCGGTACTTC.

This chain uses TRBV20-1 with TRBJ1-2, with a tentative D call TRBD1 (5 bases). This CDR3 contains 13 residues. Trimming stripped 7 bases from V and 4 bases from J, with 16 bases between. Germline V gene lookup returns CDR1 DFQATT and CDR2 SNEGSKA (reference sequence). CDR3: CSVPLGARYGYTF. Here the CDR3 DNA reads TGCAGTGTTCCTCTAGGGGCGCGCTATGGCTACACCTTC.

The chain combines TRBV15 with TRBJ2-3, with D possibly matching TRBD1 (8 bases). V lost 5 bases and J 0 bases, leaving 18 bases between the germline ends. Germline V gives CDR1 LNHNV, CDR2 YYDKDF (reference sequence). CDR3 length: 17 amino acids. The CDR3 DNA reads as TGTGCCACCAGCGGGACTACGACAGGGGTGAGCACAGATACGCAGTATTTT. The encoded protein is CATSGTTTGVSTDTQYF. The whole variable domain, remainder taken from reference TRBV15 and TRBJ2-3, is DAMVIQNPRYQVTQFGKPVTLSCSQTLNHNVMYWYQQKSSQAPKLLFHYYDKDFNNEADTPDNFQSRRPNTSFCFLDIRSPGLGDTAMYLCATSGTTTGVSTDTQYFGPGTRLTVL.